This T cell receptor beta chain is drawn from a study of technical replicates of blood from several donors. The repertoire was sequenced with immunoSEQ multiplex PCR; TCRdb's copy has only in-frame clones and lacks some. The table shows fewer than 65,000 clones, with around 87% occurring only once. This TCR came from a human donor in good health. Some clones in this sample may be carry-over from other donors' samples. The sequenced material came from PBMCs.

The CDR3 here is CASSIKGRKTQYF. CDR3 sequence (DNA): TGTGCCAGCAGCATAAAGGGGCGGAAGACCCAGTACTTC. This chain uses TRBV21-1 with TRBJ2-5; TRBD1 is the table's D call, not checked against the DNA. TRBV21-1 represents a pseudogene. This CDR3 is 13 amino acids long.